This T cell receptor beta chain was found in a study of blood T cells in healthy people across ages. Per sample, a minimum of 6.5 million PBMCs were isolated. This CDR3 is 14 amino acids long. Unmatched junction bases numbered 4, after V lost 6 bases and J lost 4 bases. Only a few counts were recorded for this clonotype. Its antigen is still unknown. Regarding the study as a whole: TCR beta diversity correlated strongly with naive T cell percentage.

Combining a sample-barcoded 5' primer with a J-beta primer mix, a second PCR ran for roughly 6 to 12 cycles. All samples gave at least 3 million CDR3-containing paired-end reads. TCRdb reprocessed the 5' RACE reads via MiXCR and lists one record per CDR3 protein. Found here are under 850,000 distinct CDR3 sequences, approximately 35% of them singletons; the top ten hold roughly 13%. This clonotype originated in a young man in good health. V usage is TRBV12-3 or TRBV12-4 and J usage is TRBJ2-3, with 10 nucleotides matching TRBD1. Sequencing input: blood. The CDR3 loop reads CASRAGTGADTQYF. The CDR3 nucleotides are TGTGCCAGCAGGGCGGGGACAGGGGCAGATACGCAGTATTTT.